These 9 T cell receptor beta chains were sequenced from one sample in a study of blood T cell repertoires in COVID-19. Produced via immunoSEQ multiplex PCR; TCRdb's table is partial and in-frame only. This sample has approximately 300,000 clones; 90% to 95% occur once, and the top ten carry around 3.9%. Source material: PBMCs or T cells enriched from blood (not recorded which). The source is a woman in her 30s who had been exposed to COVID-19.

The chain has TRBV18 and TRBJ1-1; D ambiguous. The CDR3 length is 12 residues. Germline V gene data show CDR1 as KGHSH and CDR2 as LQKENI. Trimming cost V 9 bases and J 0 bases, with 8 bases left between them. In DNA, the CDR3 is TGTGCCAGTAAGAGGGTGAACACTGAAGCTTTCTTT. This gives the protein CASKRVNTEAFF.

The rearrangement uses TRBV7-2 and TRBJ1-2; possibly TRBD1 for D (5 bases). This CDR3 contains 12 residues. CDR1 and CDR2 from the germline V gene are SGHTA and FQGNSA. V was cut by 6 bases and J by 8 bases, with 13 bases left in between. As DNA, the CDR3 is TGTGCCAGCAGAACGGGGGTTAAGGGCTACACCTTC. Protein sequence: CASRTGVKGYTF.

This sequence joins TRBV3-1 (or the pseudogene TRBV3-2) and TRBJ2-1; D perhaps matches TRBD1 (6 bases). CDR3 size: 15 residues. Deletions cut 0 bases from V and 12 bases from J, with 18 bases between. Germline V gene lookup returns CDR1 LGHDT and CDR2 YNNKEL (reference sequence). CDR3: CASSQDLFWGRRQFF. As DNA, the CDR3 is TGTGCCAGCAGCCAAGATCTTTTTTGGGGGCGCCGGCAGTTCTTC.

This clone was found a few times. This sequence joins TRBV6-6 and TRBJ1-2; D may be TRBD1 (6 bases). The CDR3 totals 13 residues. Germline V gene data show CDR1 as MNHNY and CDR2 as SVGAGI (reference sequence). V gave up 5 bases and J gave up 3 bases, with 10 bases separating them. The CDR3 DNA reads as TGTGCCAGCAGTCGGGACACTTACTATGGCTACACCTTC. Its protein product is CASSRDTYYGYTF.

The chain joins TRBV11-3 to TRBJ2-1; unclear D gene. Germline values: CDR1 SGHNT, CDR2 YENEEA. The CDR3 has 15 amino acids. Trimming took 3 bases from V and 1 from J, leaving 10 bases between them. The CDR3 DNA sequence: TGTGCCAGCAGCTTCCGCTCAGATTCCTACAATGAGCAGTTCTTC. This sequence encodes CASSFRSDSYNEQFF.

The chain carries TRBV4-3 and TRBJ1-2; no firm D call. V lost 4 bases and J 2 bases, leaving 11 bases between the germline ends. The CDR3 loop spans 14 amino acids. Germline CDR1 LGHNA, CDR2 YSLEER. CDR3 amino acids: CASSPVTGNYGYTF. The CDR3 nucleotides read TGCGCCAGCAGCCCCGTGACGGGAAACTATGGCTACACCTTC.

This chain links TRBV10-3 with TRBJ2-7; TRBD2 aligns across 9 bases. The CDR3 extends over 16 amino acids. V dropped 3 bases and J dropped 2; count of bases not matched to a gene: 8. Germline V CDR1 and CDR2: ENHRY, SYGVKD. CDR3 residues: CAISDPGLAKTYEQYF. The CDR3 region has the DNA TGTGCCATCAGTGACCCTGGACTAGCGAAGACCTACGAGCAGTACTTC.

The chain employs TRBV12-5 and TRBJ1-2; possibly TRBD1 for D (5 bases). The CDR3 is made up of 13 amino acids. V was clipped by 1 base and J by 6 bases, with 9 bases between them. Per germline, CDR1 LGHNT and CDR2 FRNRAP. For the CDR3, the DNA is TGTGCTAGTGGTTTGGCAGGGATACATGGCTACACCTTC. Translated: CASGLAGIHGYTF.

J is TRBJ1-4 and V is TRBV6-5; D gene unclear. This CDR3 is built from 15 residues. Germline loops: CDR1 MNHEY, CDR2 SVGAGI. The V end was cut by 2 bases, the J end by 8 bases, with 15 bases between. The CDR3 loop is CASSYLGRVGEKLFF. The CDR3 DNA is TGTGCCAGCAGTTACCTGGGGAGGGTTGGGGAAAAACTGTTTTTT.